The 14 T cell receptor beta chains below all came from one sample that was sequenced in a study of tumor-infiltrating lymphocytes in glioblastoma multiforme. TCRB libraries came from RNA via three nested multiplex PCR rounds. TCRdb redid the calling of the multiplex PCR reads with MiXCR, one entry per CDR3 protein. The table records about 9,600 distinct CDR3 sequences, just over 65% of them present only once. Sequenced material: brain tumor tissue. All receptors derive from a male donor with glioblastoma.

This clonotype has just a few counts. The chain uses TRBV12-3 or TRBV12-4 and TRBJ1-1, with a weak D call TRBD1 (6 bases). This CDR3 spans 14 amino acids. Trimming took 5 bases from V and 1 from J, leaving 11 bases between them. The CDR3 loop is CASSRTGTNTEAFF. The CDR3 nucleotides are TGTGCCAGCAGTCGAACAGGGACGAACACTGAAGCTTTCTTT.

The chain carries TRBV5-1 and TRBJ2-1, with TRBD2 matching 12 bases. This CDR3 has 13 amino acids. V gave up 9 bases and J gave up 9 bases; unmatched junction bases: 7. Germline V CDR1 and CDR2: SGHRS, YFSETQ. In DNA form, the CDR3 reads TGCGCCACCCTAGCGGGGGGGCCCGTTGAGCAGTTCTTC. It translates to CATLAGGPVEQFF.

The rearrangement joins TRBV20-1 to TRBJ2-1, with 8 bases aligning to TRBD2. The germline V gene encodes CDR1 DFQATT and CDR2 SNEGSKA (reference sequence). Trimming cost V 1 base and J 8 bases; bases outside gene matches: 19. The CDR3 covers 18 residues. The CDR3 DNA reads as TGCAGTGCTAGAGCGCTTATTGTCACGACTAGCGTTTACGATGAGCAGTTCTTC. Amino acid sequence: CSARALIVTTSVYDEQFF.

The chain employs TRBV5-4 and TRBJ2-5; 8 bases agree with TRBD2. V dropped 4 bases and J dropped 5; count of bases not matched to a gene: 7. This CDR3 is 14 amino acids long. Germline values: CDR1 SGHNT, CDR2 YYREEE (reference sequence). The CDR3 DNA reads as TGTGCCAGCAGCACCGGGCGGGAGGTCGAGACCCAGTACTTC. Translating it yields CASSTGREVETQYF.

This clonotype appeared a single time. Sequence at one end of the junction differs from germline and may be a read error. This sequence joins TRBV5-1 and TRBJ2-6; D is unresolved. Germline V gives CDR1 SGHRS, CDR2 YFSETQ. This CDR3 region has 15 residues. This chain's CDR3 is CTSSLLDSRANVLTF. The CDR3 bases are TGCACCAGCAGCTTGTTAGACTCTAGGGCCAACGTCCTGACTTTC.

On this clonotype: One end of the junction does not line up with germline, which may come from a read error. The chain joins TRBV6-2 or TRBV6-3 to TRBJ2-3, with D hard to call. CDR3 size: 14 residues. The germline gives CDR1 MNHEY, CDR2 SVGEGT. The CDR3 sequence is CASSTTRNRDTQFF. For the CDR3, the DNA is TGTGCCAGCAGCACGACACGGAACAGAGATACGCAGTTTTTT.

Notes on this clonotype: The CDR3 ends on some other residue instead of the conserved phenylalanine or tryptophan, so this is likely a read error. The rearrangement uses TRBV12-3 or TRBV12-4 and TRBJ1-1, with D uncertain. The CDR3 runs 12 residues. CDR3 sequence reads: CSSSFMNTEAFL. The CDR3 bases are TGTTCCAGCAGTTTCATGAACACTGAAGCTTTCCTT.

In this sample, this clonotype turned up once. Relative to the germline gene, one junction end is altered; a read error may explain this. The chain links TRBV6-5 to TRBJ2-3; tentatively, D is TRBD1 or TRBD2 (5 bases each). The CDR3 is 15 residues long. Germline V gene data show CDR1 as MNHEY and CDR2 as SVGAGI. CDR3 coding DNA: TGTGCCAGCAGTTACCCTTGGGGGTCCCCAGACACGCAGTATTTT. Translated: CASSYPWGSPDTQYF.

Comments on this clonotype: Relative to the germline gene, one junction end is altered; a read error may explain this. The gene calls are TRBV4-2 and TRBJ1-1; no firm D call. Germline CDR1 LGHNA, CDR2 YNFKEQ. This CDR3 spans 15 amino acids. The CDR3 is CASSPNLGWNTEAFF. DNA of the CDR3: TGTGCCAGTAGCCCAAATCTAGGGTGGAATACTGAAGCTTTCTTT.

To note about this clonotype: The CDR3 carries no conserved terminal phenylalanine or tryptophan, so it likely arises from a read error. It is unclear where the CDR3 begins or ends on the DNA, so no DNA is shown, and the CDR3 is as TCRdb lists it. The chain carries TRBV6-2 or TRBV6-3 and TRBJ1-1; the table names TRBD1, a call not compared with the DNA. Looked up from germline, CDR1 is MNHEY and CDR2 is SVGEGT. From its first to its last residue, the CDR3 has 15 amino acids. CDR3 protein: CATAGQHIKNTGAVS.

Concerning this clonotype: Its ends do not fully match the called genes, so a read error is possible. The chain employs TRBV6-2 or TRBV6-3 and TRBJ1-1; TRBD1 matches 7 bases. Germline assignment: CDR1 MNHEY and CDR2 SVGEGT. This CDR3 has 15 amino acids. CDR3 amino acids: CATAGQRIKSTEAFF. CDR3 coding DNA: TGCGCCACCGCGGGACAGCGTATAAAGAGCACTGAAGCTTTCTTT.

CDR3 nucleotides: TGCAGCGTTGAGCACAGGGACACCGGGGAGCTGTTTTTT. Protein sequence: CSVEHRDTGELFF. The rearrangement uses TRBV29-1 and TRBJ2-2, with D perhaps TRBD1 (6 bases). V lost 3 bases, J lost 3 bases, and 8 bases lay in between. CDR1 is SQVTM, CDR2 ANQGSEA, per germline. The CDR3 extends over 13 amino acids.

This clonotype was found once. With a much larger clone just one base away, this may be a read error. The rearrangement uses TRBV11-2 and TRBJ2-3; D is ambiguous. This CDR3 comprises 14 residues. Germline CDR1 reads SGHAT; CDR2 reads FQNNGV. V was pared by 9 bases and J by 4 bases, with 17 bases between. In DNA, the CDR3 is TGTGCCAGGAGCCAGACACTAAGAGCAGATACGCAGTATTTT. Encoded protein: CARSQTLRADTQYF.

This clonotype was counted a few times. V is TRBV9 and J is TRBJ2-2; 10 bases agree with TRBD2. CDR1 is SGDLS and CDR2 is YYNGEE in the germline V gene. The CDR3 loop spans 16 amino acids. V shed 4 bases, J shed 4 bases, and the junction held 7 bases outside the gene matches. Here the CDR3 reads CASSPLAGDRTGELFF. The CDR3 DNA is TGTGCCAGCAGCCCTCTAGCGGGAGACCGCACCGGGGAGCTGTTTTTT.